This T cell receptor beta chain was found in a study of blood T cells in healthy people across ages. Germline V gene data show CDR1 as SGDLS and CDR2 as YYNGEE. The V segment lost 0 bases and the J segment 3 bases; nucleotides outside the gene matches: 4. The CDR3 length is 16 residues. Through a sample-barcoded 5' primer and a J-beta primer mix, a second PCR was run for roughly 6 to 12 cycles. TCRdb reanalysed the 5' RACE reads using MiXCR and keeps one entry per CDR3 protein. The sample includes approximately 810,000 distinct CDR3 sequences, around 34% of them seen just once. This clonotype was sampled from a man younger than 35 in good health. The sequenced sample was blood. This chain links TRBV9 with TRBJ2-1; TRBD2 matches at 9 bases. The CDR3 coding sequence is TGTGCCAGCAGCGTAGAAGGGCGGGGGGGCTACAATGAGCAGTTCTTC. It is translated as CASSVEGRGGYNEQFF.